This TCR beta chain was captured in a study of Graves' ophthalmopathy and Graves' hyperthyroidism. The authors amplified TCR beta CDR3 regions, and they did so from RNA transcripts for repertoire sequencing. The workflow started with a first-round RT-PCR run with HTBI primers and then moved on to a second-round multiplex PCR. TCRdb fed the multiplex PCR reads into MiXCR, producing one record per CDR3 protein. The sample yields about 160,000 distinct CDR3 sequences, approximately 40% seen once. Among the exclusions were patients with other autoimmune diseases, uncontrolled infections, pregnancy or lactation. Germline CDR1 LGHDT, CDR2 YNNKEL (reference sequence). CDR3 length equals 15 residues. V lost 5 bases and J 10 bases, leaving 23 bases between the germline ends.

Source material: peripheral blood. This chain connects TRBV3-1 to TRBJ1-1; maybe TRBD1 (5 bases). The source of this sequence is a woman between 40 and 55 years old with Graves' ophthalmopathy. The chain's CDR3 is CASSFSEGRSKGAFF. The CDR3 DNA reads TGTGCCAGCAGCTTTTCTGAGGGACGGAGTAAGGGAGCTTTCTTT.